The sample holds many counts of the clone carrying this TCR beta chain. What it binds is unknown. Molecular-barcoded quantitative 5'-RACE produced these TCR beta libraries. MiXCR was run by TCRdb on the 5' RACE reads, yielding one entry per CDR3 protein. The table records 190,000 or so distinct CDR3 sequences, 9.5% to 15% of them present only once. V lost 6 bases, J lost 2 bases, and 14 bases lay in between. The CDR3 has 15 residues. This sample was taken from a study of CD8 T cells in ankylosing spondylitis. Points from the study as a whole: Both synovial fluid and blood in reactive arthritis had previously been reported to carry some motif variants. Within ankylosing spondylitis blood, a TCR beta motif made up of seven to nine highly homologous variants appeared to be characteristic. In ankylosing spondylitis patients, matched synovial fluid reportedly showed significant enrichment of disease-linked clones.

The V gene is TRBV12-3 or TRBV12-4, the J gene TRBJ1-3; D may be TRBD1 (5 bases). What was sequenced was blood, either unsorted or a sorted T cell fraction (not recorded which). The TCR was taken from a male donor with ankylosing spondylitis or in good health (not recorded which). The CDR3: CASSGAGGTGNTIYF. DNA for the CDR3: TGTGCCAGCAGCGGGGCAGGAGGGACTGGAAACACCATATATTTT.